One sample yielded the 22 T cell receptor beta chains listed below, sequenced in a study of T-cell memory formation after mild COVID-19. One entry per CDR3 protein, called by TCRdb with MiXCR from the 5' RACE reads. Among 90,000 to 120,000 distinct CDR3 sequences listed, roughly 14% were seen once. What was sequenced was PBMCs or a T cell subset sorted from them (not recorded which). These receptor sequences come from a man aged 18 to 30 who had mild COVID-19 (a few samples of this study predate the infection). Cell type and time point are not known.

This clonotype was observed a few times. The V and J genes are TRBV4-1 and TRBJ1-2; D unclear. Germline V gene data show CDR1 as MGHRA and CDR2 as YSYEKL. The CDR3 is 14 amino acids. V lost 0 bases, J lost 5 bases, and 10 bases lay in between. The CDR3 here is CASSQDPGRYGYTF. CDR3 bases: TGCGCCAGCAGCCAAGACCCGGGGAGATATGGCTACACCTTC.

J is TRBJ2-5 and V is TRBV4-2, with D possibly being TRBD2 (6 bases). This CDR3 contains 16 residues. Between the trimmed V and J ends, which lost 0 bases and 5 bases, there was a span of 16 bases. Germline V lookup: CDR1 LGHNA, CDR2 YNFKEQ. This CDR3 is CASSQDMGLEEETQYF. CDR3 bases: TGTGCCAGCAGCCAAGATATGGGACTTGAAGAGGAGACCCAGTACTTC.

The chain recombines TRBV5-6 with TRBJ2-2, with TRBD2 as a possible D gene (5 bases). V dropped 4 bases and J dropped 6 bases, with 7 bases sitting between them. The CDR3 totals 12 residues. CDR1 is SGHDT, CDR2 YYEEEE, per germline. CDR3 coding DNA: TGTGCCAGCAGCCGAGCGGCCGGGGAGCTGTTTTTT. This encodes CASSRAAGELFF.

The chain couples TRBV29-1 to TRBJ2-5; TRBD1 aligns across 7 bases. Germline CDR1 reads SQVTM; CDR2 reads ANQGSEA. The CDR3 runs to 12 residues. V shed 7 bases and J 5 bases; nucleotides not matched to a gene: 7. CDR3 DNA: TGCAGCGCAACGGGACAGACGGAGACCCAGTACTTC. Translating gives CSATGQTETQYF.

This clonotype was observed a handful of times. The chain joins TRBV3-1 to TRBJ2-5, with D unresolved. The CDR3 sequence is 12 residues long. The germline V gene encodes CDR1 LGHDT and CDR2 YNNKEL (reference sequence). V was clipped by 0 bases and J by 5 bases, with 4 bases between them. The CDR3: CASSQETETQYF. CDR3 nucleotides: TGTGCCAGCAGCCAAGAAACGGAGACCCAGTACTTC.

J is TRBJ1-1 and V is TRBV5-1, with D unresolved. This CDR3 spans 15 amino acids. Germline V gene lookup returns CDR1 SGHRS and CDR2 YFSETQ. V lost 0 bases and J lost 3, with 12 bases in between. As DNA, the CDR3 is TGCGCCAGCAGCTTGGAGCGGGCGGTGGACACTGAAGCTTTCTTT. Protein: CASSLERAVDTEAFF.

V usage is TRBV12-5 and J usage is TRBJ2-7, with TRBD2 identical over 13 bases. Trimming removed 1 base from V and 2 bases from J; junction bases left unmatched: 5. This CDR3 comprises 17 residues. Germline values: CDR1 LGHNT, CDR2 FRNRAP. DNA of the CDR3: TGTGCTAGTGGTTTGGCCGAAACTAGCGGGGGGGCCTACGAGCAGTACTTC. This codes for CASGLAETSGGAYEQYF.

This chain joins TRBV7-8 and TRBJ2-1; TRBD1 might be the D (6 bases). The germline gives CDR1 SGHVS, CDR2 FQNEAQ. V lost 3 bases and J lost 3, with 12 bases in between. This CDR3 contains 15 residues. CDR3 in DNA: TGTGCCAGCAGCTTCGTGGGGGCATACTACAATGAGCAGTTCTTC. Translation gives CASSFVGAYYNEQFF. Using reference TRBV7-8 and TRBJ2-1 for the parts outside the CDR3, the full variable domain is GAGVSQSPRYKVAKRGQDVALRCDPISGHVSLFWYQQALGQGPEFLTYFQNEAQLDKSGLPSDRFFAERPEGSVSTLKIQRTQQEDSAVYLCASSFVGAYYNEQFFGPGTRLTVL.

This clonotype was detected a few times. The chain combines TRBV2 with TRBJ1-1, with TRBD1 identical over 7 bases. V shed 7 bases, J shed 0 bases, and the junction held 8 bases outside the gene matches. The CDR3 loop spans 15 amino acids. Germline values: CDR1 SNHLY, CDR2 FYNNEI. The CDR3 protein is CASTRQGGMNTEAFF. The DNA of the CDR3 is TGTGCCAGCACCCGTCAGGGGGGGATGAACACTGAAGCTTTCTTT. Full variable domain (remainder filled in from reference TRBV2 and TRBJ1-1): EPEVTQTPSHQVTQMGQEVILRCVPISNHLYFYWYRQILGQKVEFLVSFYNNEISEKSEIFDDQFSVERPDGSNFTLKIRSTKLEDSAMYFCASTRQGGMNTEAFFGQGTRLTVV.

The rearrangement links TRBV25-1 to TRBJ1-1; TRBD1 matches at 7 bases. Trimming removed 5 bases from V and 5 bases from J; junction bases left unmatched: 11. Germline values: CDR1 MGHDK, CDR2 SYGVNS. The CDR3 runs 15 residues. CDR3 bases: TGTGCCAGCAGTAAAAACGACAGGGTTGGAACTGAAGCTTTCTTT. It translates to CASSKNDRVGTEAFF.

The V gene is TRBV6-1, the J gene TRBJ2-2, with D unclear. In germline, CDR1 is MNHNS, CDR2 SASEGT. The V gene lost 8 bases and the J gene lost 4 bases, with 8 bases spanning the gap. There are 12 residues in the CDR3. The CDR3 loop reads CASHSRTGELFF. The CDR3 coding sequence is TGTGCCAGCCACAGTCGCACCGGGGAGCTGTTTTTT.

The chain recombines TRBV18 with TRBJ2-2; the D is unclear. Deletions cut 2 bases from V and 5 bases from J, with 6 bases between. CDR3 length: 13 residues. Germline CDR1 reads KGHSH; CDR2 reads LQKENI. The DNA for the CDR3 is TGTGCCAGCTCACCAAAGGCGACCGGGGAGCTGTTTTTT. As protein: CASSPKATGELFF.

The DNA of the CDR3 is TGTGCCAGCAGCTTTTCCAGGAGACTGTACCAAGAGACCCAGTACTTC. Its protein is CASSFSRRLYQETQYF. The rearrangement links TRBV11-2 to TRBJ2-5, with unresolved D. This CDR3 spans 16 amino acids. CDR1 and CDR2 (germline): SGHAT, FQNNGV. V dropped 3 bases and J dropped 0 bases, with 14 bases sitting between them.

V is TRBV5-4 and J is TRBJ1-1; 8 positions agree with TRBD1. This CDR3 region has 16 residues. Germline trimming cut 0 bases from V and 0 bases from J; bases unmatched to any gene: 4. In germline, CDR1 is SGHNT, CDR2 YYREEE (reference sequence). The CDR3 DNA reads TGTGCCAGCAGCTTGGGTTGGGGACAGGTGAACACTGAAGCTTTCTTT. Protein: CASSLGWGQVNTEAFF.

The chain uses TRBV29-1 and TRBJ1-2; D is perhaps TRBD1 (5 bases). Trimming removed 7 bases at V and 5 bases at J, with 14 bases between. CDR3 length equals 12 residues. CDR1 is SQVTM, CDR2 ANQGSEA, per germline. The CDR3 spells CSASGAEYGYTF. The DNA of the CDR3 is TGCAGCGCCTCCGGGGCGGAATATGGCTACACCTTC. Together with reference TRBV29-1 and TRBJ1-2, the CDR3 gives the full variable domain: SAVISQKPSRDICQRGTSLTIQCQVDSQVTMMFWYRQQPGQSLTLIATANQGSEATYESGFVIDKFPISRPNLTFSTLTVSNMSPEDSSIYLCSASGAEYGYTFGSGTRLTVV.

On this clonotype: The junction and the germline gene differ at one end; a read error may be behind it. The gene calls are TRBV7-2 and TRBJ2-5, with D possibly being TRBD1 (5 bases). This CDR3 has 10 amino acids. Germline V lookup: CDR1 SGHTA, CDR2 FQGNSA. CDR3 nucleotides: TGTGCCAGCAGCTTAAGGGGCGTTTCTTTC. Amino acids: CASSLRGVSF.

In its sample, this clonotype was seen a few times. The J gene is TRBJ2-1, the V gene TRBV12-3 or TRBV12-4, with D possibly TRBD2 on 6 matching bases. V lost 3 bases and J lost 10, with 16 bases in between. The CDR3 contains 14 residues. The CDR3 protein is CASSFGGAPPEQFF. The CDR3 DNA follows: TGTGCCAGCAGTTTCGGAGGGGCCCCGCCGGAGCAGTTCTTC.

This clonotype has a count of ten or more. The chain joins TRBV28 to TRBJ2-5; 10 bases are shared with TRBD1. CDR3 length equals 17 residues. The germline V gene encodes CDR1 MDHEN and CDR2 SYDVKM. The J segment lost 4 bases and the V segment lost 5 bases, leaving 13 bases of the junction unmatched. The CDR3 sequence: CASSPPGQGWERETQYF. CDR3 nucleotide sequence: TGTGCCAGCAGTCCGCCGGGACAGGGGTGGGAGAGAGAGACCCAGTACTTC.

The table lists this clonotype with a few counts. This chain connects TRBV19 to TRBJ2-2; D not resolved. Germline V gene sequence: CDR1 LNHDA, CDR2 SQIVND (reference sequence). This CDR3 comprises 13 residues. Trimming took off 1 base at V and 7 bases at J, with 7 bases between the two ends. CDR3: CASSIGSIGELFF. CDR3 DNA: TGTGCCAGTAGTATAGGCAGCATCGGGGAGCTGTTTTTT.

In this sample, this clonotype turned up a few times. V is TRBV7-2 and J is TRBJ2-1; the D call may be TRBD1 or TRBD2 (6 bases each). Trimming took off 8 bases at V and 3 bases at J, with 20 bases between the two ends. This CDR3 spans 16 amino acids. CDR1 is SGHTA and CDR2 is FQGNSA in the germline V gene. The CDR3 here is CASSPPRGLGYNEQFF. The CDR3 region has the DNA TGTGCCAGCTCTCCCCCCCGGGGGCTAGGCTACAATGAGCAGTTCTTC.

The table lists this clonotype with a few counts. One end of the junction varies from germline; a read error may be responsible. V usage is TRBV6-2 or TRBV6-3 and J usage is TRBJ1-5; TRBD1 might be the D (6 bases). The CDR3 runs to 15 residues. Germline V gives CDR1 MNHEY, CDR2 SVGEGT. CDR3: CASSNSGGPNQPQHF. The CDR3 region has the DNA TGTGCCAGCAGTAACTCGGGGGGGCCCAATCAGCCCCAGCATTTT.

The CDR3 is CASSWAGNNEQFF. In nucleotides, the CDR3 is TGTGCCAGCAGCTGGGCAGGGAACAATGAGCAGTTCTTC. The rearrangement joins TRBV5-5 to TRBJ2-1, with D possibly being TRBD1 (5 bases). The V gene lost 3 bases and the J gene lost 5 bases, with 9 bases spanning the gap. Germline V lookup: CDR1 SGHKS, CDR2 YYEKEE (reference sequence). The CDR3 is 13 residues long.